These 17 T cell receptor beta chains were sequenced from one sample in a study of CD8 T cells in ankylosing spondylitis. One entry per CDR3 protein results from TCRdb running MiXCR on the 5' RACE reads. The table lists 380,000 or so distinct CDR3 sequences, roughly 20% of them singletons. Source material: blood, either unsorted or a sorted T cell fraction (not recorded which). These receptors were collected from a male donor with ankylosing spondylitis or in good health (not recorded which).

The chain combines TRBV6-2 or TRBV6-3 with TRBJ2-5; 12 nucleotides align to TRBD2. In germline, CDR1 is MNHEY, CDR2 SVGEGT. The trim removed 7 bases at V and 5 bases at J, leaving 8 bases unmatched. The CDR3 is 15 residues long. CDR3 in amino acids: CASTKLAGGYETQYF. CDR3 coding DNA: TGTGCCAGCACCAAACTAGCGGGGGGCTATGAGACCCAGTACTTC.

The chain employs TRBV9 and TRBJ2-3; 8 nucleotides align to TRBD1. Trimming at V came to 5 bases and at J to 0 bases, leaving 5 bases not matched to a gene. The CDR3 is 15 amino acids. Germline V gives CDR1 SGDLS, CDR2 YYNGEE. In DNA form, the CDR3 reads TGTGCCAGCAGAGACGGGACAGGAAGCACAGATACGCAGTATTTT. Its protein product is CASRDGTGSTDTQYF.

This clonotype was counted between two and nine times. The chain joins TRBV6-5 to TRBJ2-4, with 8 bases that match TRBD1. Trimming cost V 4 bases and J 2 bases; bases outside gene matches: 7. The germline V gene has CDR1 MNHEY and CDR2 SVGAGI. The CDR3 totals 16 residues. CDR3 residues: CASSWRTGRTKNIQYF. DNA for the CDR3: TGTGCCAGCAGTTGGAGGACAGGGAGGACCAAAAACATTCAGTACTTC.

In nucleotides, the CDR3 is TGCAGCGTTGGGCCCGGGACAGGGGGCGAGCAGTACTTC. It encodes CSVGPGTGGEQYF. V usage is TRBV29-1 and J usage is TRBJ2-7; 11 positions agree with TRBD1. The CDR3 loop spans 13 amino acids. With 4 bases clipped from V and 6 bases from J, the junction kept 5 bases outside the gene matches. Germline lookup yields CDR1 SQVTM and CDR2 ANQGSEA.

This sequence joins TRBV20-1 and TRBJ2-5; TRBD1 agrees at 10 bases. With 0 bases clipped from V and 5 bases from J, the junction kept 9 bases outside the gene matches. This CDR3 spans 16 amino acids. Germline CDR1 is DFQATT and CDR2 is SNEGSKA (reference sequence). DNA for the CDR3: TGCAGTGCTAGAGATGATCGGACAGGGGGTTGGGAGACCCAGTACTTC. Translation gives CSARDDRTGGWETQYF.

The chain couples TRBV7-9 to TRBJ2-1, with 8 bases fitting TRBD1. J was trimmed by 2 bases and V by 5 bases; bases with no gene match: 8. Germline V gene data show CDR1 as SEHNR and CDR2 as FQNEAQ (reference sequence). This CDR3 is 16 amino acids long. CDR3 nucleotide sequence: TGTGCCAGCAGCCCACGACAGGGGCCGACCTACAATGAGCAGTTCTTC. Translated, it gives CASSPRQGPTYNEQFF.

There are a few counts of this clonotype. V and J are TRBV9 and TRBJ2-5; 8 bases match TRBD1. This CDR3 is 14 amino acids long. V lost 3 bases, J lost 5 bases, and 6 bases stayed unmatched. Germline lookup yields CDR1 SGDLS and CDR2 YYNGEE. The CDR3 nucleotides are TGTGCCAGCAGCGCTTACGACAGGGGCGAGACCCAGTACTTC. It is translated as CASSAYDRGETQYF.

This clonotype was recorded many times. This sequence joins TRBV6-5 and TRBJ1-1; D gene unclear. CDR1 and CDR2 (germline): MNHEY, SVGAGI. V shed 5 bases and J shed 0 bases, with 10 bases lying between them. The CDR3 has 14 residues. The CDR3 DNA reads as TGTGCCAGCAGTAACGTCGGGCTGAACACTGAAGCTTTCTTT. Its protein product is CASSNVGLNTEAFF.

In its sample, this clonotype was seen many times. This chain connects TRBV20-1 to TRBJ2-5, with D unclear. Germline-derived CDR1 and CDR2 are DFQATT and SNEGSKA (reference sequence). Trimming took off 0 bases at V and 7 bases at J, with 6 bases between the two ends. This CDR3 comprises 11 residues. The CDR3 DNA reads TGCAGTGCTAGAGATGGCCCGACCCAGTACTTC. Protein product: CSARDGPTQYF.

This clonotype has more than one count but fewer than ten. The chain recombines TRBV12-3 or TRBV12-4 with TRBJ2-7, with D perhaps matching TRBD1 (6 bases). There are 16 residues in the CDR3. V shed 6 bases and J shed 7 bases, with 25 bases lying between them. The CDR3 is CASSQTGTLHNGEQYF. The CDR3 region has the DNA TGTGCCAGCAGCCAAACAGGGACCCTCCATAATGGTGAGCAGTACTTC.

There are a few counts of this clonotype. The V gene is TRBV12-3 or TRBV12-4, the J gene TRBJ2-3; D unresolved. V gave up 6 bases and J gave up 7 bases, with 11 bases separating them. The CDR3 length is 12 residues. The CDR3 nucleotides are TGTGCCAGCAGCGACGACGAGAATACGCAGTATTTT. It specifies CASSDDENTQYF.

V usage is TRBV12-3 or TRBV12-4 and J usage is TRBJ1-2, with 7 nucleotides matching TRBD1. The CDR3 extends over 14 amino acids. J gave up 2 bases and V 6 bases, and 6 bases lay outside the gene matches. CDR3 protein: CASSSTGANYGYTF. CDR3 DNA: TGTGCCAGCAGCTCTACAGGGGCCAACTATGGCTACACCTTC.

This clonotype turned up a few times. V usage is TRBV7-9 and J usage is TRBJ2-3; D unresolved. V was pared by 4 bases and J by 1 base, with 6 bases between. The CDR3 covers 13 residues. Germline V lookup: CDR1 SEHNR, CDR2 FQNEAQ (reference sequence). The CDR3 nucleotides read TGTGCCAGCAGCTCTCGAGGCACAGATACGCAGTATTTT. It translates to CASSSRGTDTQYF.

The V and J genes are TRBV27 and TRBJ2-5; TRBD2 aligns across 8 bases. Trimming took 5 bases from V and 2 from J; bases not matched to a gene: 7. The CDR3 length is 15 residues. Germline lookup yields CDR1 MNHEY and CDR2 SMNVEV (reference sequence). The CDR3, as DNA: TGTGCCAGCAGTCCAGGGGCTAGCGGGCAAGAGACCCAGTACTTC. Amino acids: CASSPGASGQETQYF.

This chain connects TRBV7-9 to TRBJ2-2; perhaps D is TRBD1 or TRBD2 (5 bases each). V lost 8 bases to trimming and J lost 3 bases, with 16 bases between them. The CDR3 is made up of 15 amino acids. Germline V CDR1 and CDR2: SEHNR, FQNEAQ (reference sequence). The chain's CDR3 is CASSPFQGDTGELFF. CDR3 nucleotide sequence: TGTGCCAGCTCCCCCTTTCAGGGAGACACCGGGGAGCTGTTTTTT.

This clonotype was seen only a few times. The genes are TRBV11-2 and TRBJ2-7; 7 bases agree with TRBD1. CDR1 is SGHAT and CDR2 is FQNNGV in the germline V gene. The CDR3 loop spans 12 amino acids. The ends lost 7 bases at V and 3 bases at J; junction bases unmatched: 3. As DNA, the CDR3 is TGTGCCAGCAAGGGGACAGACTACGAGCAGTACTTC. Amino acid sequence: CASKGTDYEQYF.

This clonotype appeared a single time. The chain joins TRBV12-3 or TRBV12-4 to TRBJ2-3; no definite D call. Trimming removed 5 bases from V and 2 bases from J, with 14 bases in between. The length of the CDR3 is 15 residues. This CDR3 reads CASSGPLDPTDTQYF. CDR3 DNA sequence: TGTGCCAGCAGTGGCCCTTTGGACCCCACAGATACGCAGTATTTT.